The clone carrying this T cell receptor (beta chain) was counted between two and nine times. What it binds is unknown. PCR involved 60 Vbeta and 13 Jbeta primers. The table came from immunoSEQ multiplex PCR; TCRdb's copy has only in-frame clones and leaves some out. The sample includes some 150,000 clones, roughly 80% seen only once; the top ten take roughly 2.8%. These data are taken from a study of cytomegalovirus exposure and HLA in healthy donors. Study-wide results and caveats: When analyzed later, a missense DCLRE1C variant was found to be linked to TCR beta V- and J-gene trimming. In vitro work confirmed that a few CMV-associated chains recognize CMV antigens.

Germline CDR1 reads SGHRS; CDR2 reads YFSETQ. Between the trimmed V and J ends, which lost 4 bases and 1 base, there was a span of 14 bases. The CDR3 sequence is 15 residues long. The source is a woman in her 30s in good health and CMV-seronegative. Sequencing was carried out using PBMCs. This rearrangement joins TRBV5-1 to TRBJ1-2, with D possibly TRBD1 on 5 matching bases. The CDR3 sequence: CASSDLGPDNYGYTF. The CDR3, as DNA: TGCGCCAGCAGCGACCTGGGGCCAGATAACTATGGCTACACCTTC.